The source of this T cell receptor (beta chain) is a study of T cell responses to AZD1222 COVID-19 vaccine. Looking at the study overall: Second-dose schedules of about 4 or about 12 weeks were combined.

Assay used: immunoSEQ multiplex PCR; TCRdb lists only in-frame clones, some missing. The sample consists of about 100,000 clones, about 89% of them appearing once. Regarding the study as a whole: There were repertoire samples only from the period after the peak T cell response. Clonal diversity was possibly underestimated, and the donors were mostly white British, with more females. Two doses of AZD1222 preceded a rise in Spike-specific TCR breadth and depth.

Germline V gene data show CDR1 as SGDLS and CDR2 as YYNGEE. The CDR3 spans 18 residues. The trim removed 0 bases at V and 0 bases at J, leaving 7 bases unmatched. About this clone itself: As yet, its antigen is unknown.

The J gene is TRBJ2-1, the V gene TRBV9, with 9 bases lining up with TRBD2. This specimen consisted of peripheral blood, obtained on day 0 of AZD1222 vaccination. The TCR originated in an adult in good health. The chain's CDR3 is CASSVVGGGALSYNEQFF. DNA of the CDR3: TGTGCCAGCAGCGTAGTTGGCGGGGGGGCGCTCTCCTACAATGAGCAGTTCTTC.